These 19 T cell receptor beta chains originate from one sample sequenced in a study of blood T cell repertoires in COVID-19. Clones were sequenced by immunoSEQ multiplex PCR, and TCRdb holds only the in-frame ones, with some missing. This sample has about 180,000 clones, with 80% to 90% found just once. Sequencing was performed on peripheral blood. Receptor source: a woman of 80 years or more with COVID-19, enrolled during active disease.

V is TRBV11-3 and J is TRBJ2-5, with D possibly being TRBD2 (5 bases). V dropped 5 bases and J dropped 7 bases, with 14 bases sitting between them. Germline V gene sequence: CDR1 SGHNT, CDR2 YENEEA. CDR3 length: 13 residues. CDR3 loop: CASSQAREGTQYF. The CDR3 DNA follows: TGTGCCAGCAGCCAAGCTCGGGAAGGGACCCAGTACTTC. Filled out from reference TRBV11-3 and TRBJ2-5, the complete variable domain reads EAGVVQSPRYKIIEKKQPVAFWCNPISGHNTLYWYLQNLGQGPELLIRYENEEAVDDSQLPKDRFSAERLKGVDSTLKIQPAELGDSAVYLCASSQAREGTQYFGPGTRLLVL.

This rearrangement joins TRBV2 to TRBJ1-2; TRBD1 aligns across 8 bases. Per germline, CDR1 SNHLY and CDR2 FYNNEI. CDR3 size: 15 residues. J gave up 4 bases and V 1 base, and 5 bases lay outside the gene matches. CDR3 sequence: CASSEVYRGIYGYTF. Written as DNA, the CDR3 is TGTGCCAGCAGTGAAGTTTACAGGGGGATCTATGGCTACACCTTC.

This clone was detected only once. The CDR3 coding sequence is TGTGCCAGTAGTCACTCGAACACTGAAGCTTTCTTT. Amino acid sequence: CASSHSNTEAFF. The rearrangement links TRBV19 to TRBJ1-1; no definite D call. There are 12 residues in the CDR3. The germline gives CDR1 LNHDA, CDR2 SQIVND (reference sequence). With 5 bases removed from V and 1 base from J, the gap between germline ends came to 5 bases.

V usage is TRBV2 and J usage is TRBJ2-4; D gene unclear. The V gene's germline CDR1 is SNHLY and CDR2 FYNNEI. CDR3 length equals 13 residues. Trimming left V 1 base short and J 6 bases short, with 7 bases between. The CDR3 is CASSEVLRNIQYF. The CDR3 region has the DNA TGTGCCAGCAGTGAAGTCTTGAGAAACATTCAGTACTTC.

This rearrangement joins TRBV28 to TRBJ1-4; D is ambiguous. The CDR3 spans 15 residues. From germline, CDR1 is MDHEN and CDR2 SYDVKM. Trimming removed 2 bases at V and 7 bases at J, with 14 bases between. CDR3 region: CASSLGRQLAEKLFF. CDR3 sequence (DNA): TGTGCCAGCAGTTTAGGGCGACAACTCGCTGAAAAACTGTTTTTT.

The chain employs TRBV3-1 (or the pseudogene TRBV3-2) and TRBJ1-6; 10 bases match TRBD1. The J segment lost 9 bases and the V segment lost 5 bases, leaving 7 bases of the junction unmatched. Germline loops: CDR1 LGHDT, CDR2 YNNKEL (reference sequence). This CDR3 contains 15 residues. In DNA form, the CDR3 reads TGTGCCAGCAGCTTCGGGACAGGGGAGCGTTCACCCCTCCACTTT. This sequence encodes CASSFGTGERSPLHF.

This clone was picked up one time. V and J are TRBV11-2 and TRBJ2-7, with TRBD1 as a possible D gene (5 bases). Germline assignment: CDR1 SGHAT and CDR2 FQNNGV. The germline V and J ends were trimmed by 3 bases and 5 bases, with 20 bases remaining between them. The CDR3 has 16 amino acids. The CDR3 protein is CASSLFTGTVVHEQYF. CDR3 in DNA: TGTGCCAGCAGCTTGTTTACAGGAACAGTCGTTCACGAGCAGTACTTC.

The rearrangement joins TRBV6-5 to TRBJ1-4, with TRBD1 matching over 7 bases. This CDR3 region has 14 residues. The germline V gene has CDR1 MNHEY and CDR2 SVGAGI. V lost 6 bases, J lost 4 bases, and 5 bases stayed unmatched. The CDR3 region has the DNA TGTGCCAGCAGCCCCAGGGGGTATAATGAAAAACTGTTTTTT. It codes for CASSPRGYNEKLFF.

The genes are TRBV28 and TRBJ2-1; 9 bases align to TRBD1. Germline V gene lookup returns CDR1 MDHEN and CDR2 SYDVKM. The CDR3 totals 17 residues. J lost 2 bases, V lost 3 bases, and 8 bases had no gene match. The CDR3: CASSLWGNRGPYNEQFF. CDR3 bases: TGTGCCAGCAGTTTGTGGGGAAACAGGGGGCCCTACAATGAGCAGTTCTTC.

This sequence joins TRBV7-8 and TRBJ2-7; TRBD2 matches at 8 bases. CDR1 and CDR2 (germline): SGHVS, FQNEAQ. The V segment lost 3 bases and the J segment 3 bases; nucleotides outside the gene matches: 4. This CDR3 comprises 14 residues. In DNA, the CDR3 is TGTGCCAGCAGCTTTTTCCGGGGGGGCTACGAGCAGTACTTC. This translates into CASSFFRGGYEQYF.

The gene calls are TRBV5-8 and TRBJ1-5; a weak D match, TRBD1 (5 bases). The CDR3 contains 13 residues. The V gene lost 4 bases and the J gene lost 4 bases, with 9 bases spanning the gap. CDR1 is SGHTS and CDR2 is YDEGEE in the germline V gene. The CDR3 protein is CASSRGLNQPQHF. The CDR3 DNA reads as TGTGCCAGCAGCAGGGGTTTAAATCAGCCCCAGCATTTT.

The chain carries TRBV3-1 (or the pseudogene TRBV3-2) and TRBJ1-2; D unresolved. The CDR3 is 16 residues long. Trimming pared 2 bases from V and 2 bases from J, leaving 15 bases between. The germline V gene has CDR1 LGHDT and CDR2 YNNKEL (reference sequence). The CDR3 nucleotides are TGTGCCAGCAGCCAATACCCCTCTTACTTAAACTATGGCTACACCTTC. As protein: CASSQYPSYLNYGYTF.

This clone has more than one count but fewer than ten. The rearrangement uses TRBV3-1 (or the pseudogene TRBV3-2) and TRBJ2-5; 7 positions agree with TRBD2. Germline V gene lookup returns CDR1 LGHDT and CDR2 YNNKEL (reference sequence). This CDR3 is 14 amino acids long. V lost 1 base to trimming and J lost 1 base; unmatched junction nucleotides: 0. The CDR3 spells CASSQAGGQETQYF. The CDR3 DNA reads TGTGCCAGCAGCCAAGCGGGAGGCCAAGAGACCCAGTACTTC.

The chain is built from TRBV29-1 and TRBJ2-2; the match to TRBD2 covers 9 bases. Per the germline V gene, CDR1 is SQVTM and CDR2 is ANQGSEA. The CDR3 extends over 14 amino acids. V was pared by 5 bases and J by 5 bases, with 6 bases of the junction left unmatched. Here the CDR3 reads CSVLLAGRTGELFF. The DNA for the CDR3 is TGCAGCGTTCTCCTAGCGGGGAGGACCGGGGAGCTGTTTTTT.

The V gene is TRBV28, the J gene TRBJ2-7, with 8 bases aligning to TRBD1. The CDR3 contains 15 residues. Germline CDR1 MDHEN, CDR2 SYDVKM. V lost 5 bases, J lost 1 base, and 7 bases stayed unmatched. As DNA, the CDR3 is TGTGCCAGCAGTGCCCCACGGGACAGGTCCTACGAGCAGTACTTC. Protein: CASSAPRDRSYEQYF.

CDR3 protein: CASSRRTSQETQYF. As DNA, the CDR3 is TGTGCCAGCAGCCGGCGGACTAGCCAAGAGACCCAGTACTTC. The chain joins TRBV7-2 to TRBJ2-5, with TRBD2 matching 7 bases. The V gene's germline CDR1 is SGHTA and CDR2 FQGNSA. The CDR3 has 14 amino acids. V was clipped by 5 bases and J by 1 base; unmatched bases: 4.

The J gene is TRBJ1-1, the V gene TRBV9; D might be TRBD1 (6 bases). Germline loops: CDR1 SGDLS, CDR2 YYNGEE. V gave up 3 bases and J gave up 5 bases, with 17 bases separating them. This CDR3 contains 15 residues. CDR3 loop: CASSARGDVRTEAFF. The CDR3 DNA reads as TGTGCCAGCAGCGCCAGGGGCGACGTAAGGACTGAAGCTTTCTTT.

The CDR3 spells CASSPDWRGTQYF. The CDR3 DNA sequence: TGTGCCAGCAGCCCAGACTGGAGGGGGACCCAGTACTTC. The J gene is TRBJ2-5, the V gene TRBV11-2; maybe TRBD2 (6 bases). There are 13 residues in the CDR3. CDR1 and CDR2 from the germline V gene are SGHAT and FQNNGV. The V gene lost 5 bases and the J gene lost 7 bases, with 14 bases spanning the gap.

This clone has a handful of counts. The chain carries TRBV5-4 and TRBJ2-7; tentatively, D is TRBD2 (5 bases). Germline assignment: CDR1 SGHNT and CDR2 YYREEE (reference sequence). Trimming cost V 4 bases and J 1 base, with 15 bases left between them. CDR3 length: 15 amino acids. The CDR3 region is CASSPGQDSSYEQYF. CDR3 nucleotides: TGTGCCAGCAGCCCAGGTCAGGACTCGTCCTACGAGCAGTACTTC.